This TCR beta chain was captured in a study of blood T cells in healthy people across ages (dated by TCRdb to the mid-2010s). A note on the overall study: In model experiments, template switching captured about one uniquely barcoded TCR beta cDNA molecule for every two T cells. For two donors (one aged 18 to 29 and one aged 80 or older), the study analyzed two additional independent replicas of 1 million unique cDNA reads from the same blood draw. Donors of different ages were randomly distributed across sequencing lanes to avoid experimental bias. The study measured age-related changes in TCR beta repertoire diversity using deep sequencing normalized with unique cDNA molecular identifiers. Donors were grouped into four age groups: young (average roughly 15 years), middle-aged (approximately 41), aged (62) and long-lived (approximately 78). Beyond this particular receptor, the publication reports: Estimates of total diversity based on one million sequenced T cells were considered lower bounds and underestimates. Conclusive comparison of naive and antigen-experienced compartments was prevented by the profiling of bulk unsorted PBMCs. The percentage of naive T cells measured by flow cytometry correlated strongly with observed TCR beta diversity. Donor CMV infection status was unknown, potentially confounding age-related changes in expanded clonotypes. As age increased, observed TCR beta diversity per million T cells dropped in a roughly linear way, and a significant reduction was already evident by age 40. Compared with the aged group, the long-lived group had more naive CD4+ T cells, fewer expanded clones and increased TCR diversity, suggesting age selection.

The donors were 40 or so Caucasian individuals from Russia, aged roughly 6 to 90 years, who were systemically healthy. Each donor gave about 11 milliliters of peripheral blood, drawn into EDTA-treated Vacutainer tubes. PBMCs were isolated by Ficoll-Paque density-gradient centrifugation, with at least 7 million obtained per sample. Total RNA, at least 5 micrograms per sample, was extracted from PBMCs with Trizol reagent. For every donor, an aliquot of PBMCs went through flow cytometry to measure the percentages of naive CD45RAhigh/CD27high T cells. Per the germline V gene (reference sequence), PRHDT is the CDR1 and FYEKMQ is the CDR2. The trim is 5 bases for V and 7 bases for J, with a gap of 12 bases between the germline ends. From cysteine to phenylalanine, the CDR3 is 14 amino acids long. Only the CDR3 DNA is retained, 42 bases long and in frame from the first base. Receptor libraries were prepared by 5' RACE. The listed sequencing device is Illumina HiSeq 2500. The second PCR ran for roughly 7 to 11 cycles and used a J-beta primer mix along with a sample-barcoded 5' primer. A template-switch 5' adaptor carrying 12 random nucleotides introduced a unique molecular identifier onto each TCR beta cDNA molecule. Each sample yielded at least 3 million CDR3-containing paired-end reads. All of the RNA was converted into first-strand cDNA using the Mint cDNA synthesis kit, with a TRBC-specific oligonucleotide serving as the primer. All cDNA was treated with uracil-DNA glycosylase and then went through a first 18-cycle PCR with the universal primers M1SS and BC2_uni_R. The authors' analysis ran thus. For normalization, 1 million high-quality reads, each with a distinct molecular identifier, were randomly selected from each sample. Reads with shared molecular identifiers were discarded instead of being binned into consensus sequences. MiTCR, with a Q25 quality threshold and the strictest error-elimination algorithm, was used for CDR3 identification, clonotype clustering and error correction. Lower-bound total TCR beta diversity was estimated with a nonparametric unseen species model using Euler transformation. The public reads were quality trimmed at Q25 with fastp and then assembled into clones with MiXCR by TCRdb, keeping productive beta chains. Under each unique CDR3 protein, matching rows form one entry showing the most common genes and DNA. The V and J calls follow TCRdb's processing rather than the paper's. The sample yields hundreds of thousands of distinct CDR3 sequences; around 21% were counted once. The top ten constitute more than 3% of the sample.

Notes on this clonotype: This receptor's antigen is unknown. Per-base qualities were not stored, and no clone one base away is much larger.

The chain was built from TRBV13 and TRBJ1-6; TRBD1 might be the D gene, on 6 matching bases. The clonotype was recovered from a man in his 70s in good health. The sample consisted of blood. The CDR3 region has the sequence CASSQQGSNSPLHF. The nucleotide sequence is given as TGTGCCAGCAGCCAACAGGGTTCAAATTCACCCCTCCACTTT.